This T cell receptor (beta chain) was sequenced in a study of regulatory T cells in long-lasting Graves disease. Indicated time point: newly diagnosed GD, antithyroid drugs for less than 3 months. PBMCs provided the RNA from which the TCR library was made. The patient group derived from an endocrinology department in Xi'an, China. Germline V lookup: CDR1 MDHEN, CDR2 SYDVKM. The J segment lost 5 bases and the V segment lost 5 bases, leaving 5 bases of the junction unmatched. This CDR3 comprises 13 residues. At least ten counts were recorded for this clonotype. Library construction for TCR beta used iRepertoire HTBI primers and Arm-PCR of CDR3 regions. TCRdb called the multiplex PCR reads again in MiXCR, with one record for every CDR3 protein. The data contain a few hundred thousand distinct CDR3 sequences, 12% to 15% of them singletons. This sample also appeared in a second study, on T cells in Graves' hyperthyroidism and ophthalmopathy.

The receptor was derived from a woman aged 45-59 years with Graves disease. The sample here was peripheral blood mononuclear cells (PBMCs), taken at new diagnosis, from a patient treated with antithyroid drugs. This chain joins TRBV28 and TRBJ1-2; 7 bases fit TRBD1. In DNA form, the CDR3 reads TGTGCCAGCAGTCTGACAGGGACGTATGGCTACACCTTC. This gives the protein CASSLTGTYGYTF.